Listed below are T cell receptor beta chains from one sample, sequenced in a study of shared clonotypes between healthy human individuals. Only in-frame clones appear in the TCRdb table, and some are missing; sequencing was by immunoSEQ multiplex PCR. The sample shows about 2.1 million clones, 90% to 95% of them seen only once. Sequenced input: naive CD8+ T cells from PBMCs. All receptors come from a man aged 18 to 35 in good health. Some clones in this sample may be carry-over from other donors' samples. Each CDR3 is given with its conserved first and last residue. The D gene is left open where the match is weak. A row's size may be missing; if present it is once, few, many or a size class.

size,D,J,V,CDR3,DNA
-,-,TRBJ2-7,TRBV18,CASSPTGSYYEQYF,TGTGCCAGCTCGCCTACAGGTTCTTACTACGAGCAGTACTTC
-,-,TRBJ1-1,TRBV7-6,CASSPDRGANTEAFF,TGTGCCAGCAGCCCAGATAGGGGAGCGAACACTGAAGCTTTCTTT
-,-,TRBJ2-3,TRBV15,CATSREGSLLGNTQYF,TGTGCCACCAGCAGAGAAGGGAGCTTACTAGGAAATACGCAGTATTTT
-,TRBD1,TRBJ1-2,TRBV7-2,CASSPLGQGADYGYTF,TGTGCCAGCAGCCCCTTGGGACAGGGGGCTGACTATGGCTACACCTTC
-,TRBD1,TRBJ1-4,TRBV6-1,CASSALQGANTPNEKLFF,TGTGCCAGCAGTGCATTACAGGGGGCGAATACCCCTAATGAAAAACTGTTTTTT
-,TRBD2,TRBJ2-7,TRBV28,CASTPGLAGIREQYF,TGTGCCAGCACCCCGGGACTAGCGGGAATTCGGGAGCAGTACTTC
-,-,TRBJ1-1,TRBV7-2,CASSWNTRNTEAFF,TGTGCCAGCAGCTGGAATACACGGAACACTGAAGCTTTCTTT
-,-,TRBJ2-2,TRBV6-1,CASSGGNTGELFF,TGTGCCAGCAGTGGAGGGAACACCGGGGAGCTGTTTTTT
once,-,TRBJ2-1,TRBV19,CASTPTGTGSYNEQFF,TGTGCCAGTACCCCGACCGGTACCGGCTCCTACAATGAGCAGTTCTTC
-,-,TRBJ2-3,TRBV11-3,CASSLDNQVWRKIVTDTQYF,TGTGCCAGCAGCTTAGATAATCAGGTCTGGAGGAAGATCGTCACAGATACGCAGTATTTT
-,-,TRBJ2-2,TRBV7-9,CASSLFETGELFF,TGTGCCAGCAGCTTATTTGAGACCGGGGAGCTGTTTTTT
-,TRBD1,TRBJ2-7,TRBV10-3,CAIRMDRGDYEQYF,TGTGCCATCAGGATGGACAGGGGGGACTACGAGCAGTACTTC
-,-,TRBJ1-1,TRBV9,CASSPQGVMGTEAFF,TGTGCCAGCAGCCCCCAAGGGGTCATGGGAACTGAAGCTTTCTTT
-,-,TRBJ1-5,TRBV28,CASSLSPNQPQHF,TGTGCCAGCAGTTTATCCCCAAATCAGCCCCAGCATTTT
-,-,TRBJ2-7,TRBV4-2,CASDGGGSSYEQYF,TGTGCCAGCGACGGGGGTGGAAGCTCCTACGAGCAGTACTTC
once,-,TRBJ1-4,TRBV28,CASSVHLGAANEKLFF,TGTGCCAGCAGTGTCCACCTAGGGGCGGCTAATGAAAAACTGTTTTTT